One sample yielded the 15 T cell receptor beta chains listed below, sequenced in a study of T cell responses to AZD1222 COVID-19 vaccine. The repertoire was sequenced with immunoSEQ multiplex PCR; TCRdb's copy has only in-frame clones and lacks some. Here the sample spans roughly 96,000 clones, around 89% being singletons. Sequenced material: peripheral blood, taken on day 0 of AZD1222 vaccination. Receptors were obtained from an adult in good health.

V and J are TRBV25-1 and TRBJ1-4, with D unresolved. Trimming took off 6 bases at V and 5 bases at J, with 4 bases between the two ends. CDR1 is MGHDK and CDR2 is SYGVNS in the germline V gene. The CDR3 spans 11 residues. The CDR3 loop reads CASSGNEKLFF. DNA of the CDR3: TGTGCCAGCAGCGGGAATGAAAAACTGTTTTTT.

This clone has a single count. The chain uses TRBV27 and TRBJ1-1; D ambiguous. Trimming removed 8 bases from V and 1 base from J, with 14 bases in between. CDR1 is MNHEY, CDR2 SMNVEV, per germline (reference sequence). The CDR3 totals 14 residues. In DNA form, the CDR3 reads TGTGCCAGCGGACGAGACATACAGAACACTGAAGCTTTCTTT. Translated: CASGRDIQNTEAFF.

The genes are TRBV11-2 and TRBJ1-2; 8 bases are a match to TRBD1. The CDR3 length is 13 residues. J was trimmed by 7 bases and V by 5 bases; bases with no gene match: 6. Germline V lookup: CDR1 SGHAT, CDR2 FQNNGV. CDR3 sequence reads: CASSQGQGSGYTF. In nucleotides, the CDR3 is TGTGCCAGCAGCCAAGGACAGGGTAGTGGCTACACCTTC.

The gene calls are TRBV19 and TRBJ1-1, with TRBD1 matching 9 bases. Germline-derived CDR1 and CDR2 are LNHDA and SQIVND (reference sequence). The CDR3 has 19 residues. J gave up 0 bases and V 7 bases, and 18 bases lay outside the gene matches. In DNA form, the CDR3 reads TGTGCCAGTATGGGGGGCCGGGACAGGGTGAGCCGCATGAACACTGAAGCTTTCTTT. Translation gives CASMGGRDRVSRMNTEAFF.

The chain carries TRBV2 and TRBJ1-4; D perhaps matches TRBD1 (5 bases). Germline CDR1 SNHLY, CDR2 FYNNEI. There are 15 residues in the CDR3. V was clipped by 4 bases and J by 0 bases, with 9 bases between them. The DNA for the CDR3 is TGTGCCAGCAGTGCCCGGGGGGCAACTAATGAAAAACTGTTTTTT. Translation: CASSARGATNEKLFF.

This clone appeared a single time. The rearrangement joins TRBV19 to TRBJ1-2; TRBD1 is a possible D gene (5 bases). CDR1 and CDR2 (germline): LNHDA, SQIVND (reference sequence). V lost 1 base and J lost 1, with 13 bases in between. This CDR3 is built from 16 residues. The CDR3 sequence: CASSIVGYRSNYGYTF. CDR3 nucleotide sequence: TGTGCCAGTAGTATAGTTGGGTACAGGAGTAACTATGGCTACACCTTC.

V usage is TRBV20-1 and J usage is TRBJ2-1; D might be TRBD2 (6 bases). The CDR3 length is 13 residues. The V and J ends lost 3 bases and 4 bases respectively, with 10 bases between them. Germline V CDR1 and CDR2: DFQATT, SNEGSKA (reference sequence). The DNA of the CDR3 is TGCAGTGCTAGTCCGGGACTTTACAATGAGCAGTTCTTC. It specifies CSASPGLYNEQFF.

The count of this clone is one. The V call is TRBV20-1, the J call TRBJ1-2; 7 nucleotides agree with TRBD1. CDR3 length: 18 residues. Trimming cost V 3 bases and J 5 bases; bases outside gene matches: 21. Germline V lookup: CDR1 DFQATT, CDR2 SNEGSKA (reference sequence). This chain's CDR3 is CSASYFLYRDRALYGYTF. CDR3 in DNA: TGCAGTGCTAGTTATTTTTTGTACCGAGACAGGGCTCTTTATGGCTACACCTTC.

The chain is built from TRBV2 and TRBJ1-6; 9 bases fit TRBD1. J gave up 9 bases and V 5 bases, and 11 bases lay outside the gene matches. The CDR3 is 16 residues long. CDR1 and CDR2 from the germline V gene are SNHLY and FYNNEI. Here the CDR3 reads CASSFGTGWATSPLHF. The DNA for the CDR3 is TGTGCCAGCAGTTTTGGGACAGGGTGGGCGACTTCACCCCTCCACTTT.

The chain combines TRBV2 with TRBJ1-2, with a weak D call TRBD1 (6 bases). Germline-derived CDR1 and CDR2 are SNHLY and FYNNEI. V lost 4 bases to trimming and J lost 2 bases, with 8 bases between them. This CDR3 is 13 amino acids long. CDR3 protein: CASSGQVNYGYTF. In nucleotides, the CDR3 is TGTGCCAGCAGTGGACAGGTGAACTATGGCTACACCTTC. Full variable domain (outside the CDR3, taken from reference TRBV2 and TRBJ1-2): EPEVTQTPSHQVTQMGQEVILRCVPISNHLYFYWYRQILGQKVEFLVSFYNNEISEKSEIFDDQFSVERPDGSNFTLKIRSTKLEDSAMYFCASSGQVNYGYTFGSGTRLTVV.

The genes are TRBV2 and TRBJ1-4, with D perhaps TRBD1 (6 bases). Trimming shortened V by 10 bases and J by 3 bases, and 21 bases separated the two germline ends. Germline values: CDR1 SNHLY, CDR2 FYNNEI. This CDR3 contains 16 residues. CDR3 residues: CATQTRGVRANEKLFF. The CDR3 DNA reads as TGTGCCACCCAAACCAGGGGAGTAAGGGCTAATGAAAAACTGTTTTTT.

CDR3 sequence (DNA): TGTGCCAGCAGTTACAGCGTGTCGGATAGCACAGATACGCAGTATTTT. Translation gives CASSYSVSDSTDTQYF. V is TRBV6-2 or TRBV6-3 and J is TRBJ2-3; D gene ambiguous. In germline, CDR1 is MNHEY, CDR2 SVGEGT. There are 16 residues in the CDR3. The germline V and J ends were trimmed by 2 bases and 0 bases, with 12 bases remaining between them.

This clone was detected only once. The V and J genes are TRBV5-4 and TRBJ1-1; D is possibly TRBD1 (5 bases). The germline V gene encodes CDR1 SGHNT and CDR2 YYREEE (reference sequence). This CDR3 contains 15 residues. V dropped 4 bases and J dropped 3 bases, with 16 bases sitting between them. CDR3 sequence reads: CASSRDPSRDTEAFF. As DNA, the CDR3 is TGTGCCAGCAGCCGGGACCCCTCAAGGGACACTGAAGCTTTCTTT.

The CDR3 is CASTPGLAVTDTQYF. DNA of the CDR3: TGTGCCAGCACCCCGGGACTAGCCGTCACAGATACGCAGTATTTT. The chain links TRBV11-2 to TRBJ2-3; 9 nucleotides agree with TRBD2. The trim removed 7 bases at V and 2 bases at J, leaving 7 bases unmatched. CDR3 length: 15 residues. The germline gives CDR1 SGHAT, CDR2 FQNNGV. Using reference TRBV11-2 and TRBJ2-3 for the parts outside the CDR3, the full variable domain is EAGVAQSPRYKIIEKRQSVAFWCNPISGHATLYWYQQILGQGPKLLIQFQNNGVVDDSQLPKDRFSAERLKGVDSTLKIQPAKLEDSAVYLCASTPGLAVTDTQYFGPGTRLTVL.

This clone was detected only a few times. This chain uses TRBV2 with TRBJ1-5, with 12 bases aligning to TRBD1. The CDR3 totals 16 residues. The junction had 11 bases not matched to a gene; V was cut back by 8 bases and J by 6 bases. Germline CDR1 is SNHLY and CDR2 is FYNNEI. The chain's CDR3 is CASRGQGAVVGQPQHF. Here the CDR3 DNA reads TGTGCCAGCCGGGGACAGGGGGCTGTCGTGGGTCAGCCCCAGCATTTT.